Following are 14 T cell receptor beta chains from one sample sequenced in a study of blood T cell repertoires in COVID-19. Here immunoSEQ multiplex PCR was the method, and the copy in TCRdb shows in-frame clones only, minus some. This sample yields about 240,000 clones, of which approximately 86% are seen a single time; 2.5% to 3.5% belongs to the top ten. Sequencing input: PBMCs or T cells enriched from blood (not recorded which). The receptors stem from a woman aged 40 to 49 with acute COVID-19.

The V call is TRBV29-1, the J call TRBJ1-5, with TRBD1 matching over 8 bases. Germline V gives CDR1 SQVTM, CDR2 ANQGSEA. The CDR3 totals 15 residues. The trim removed 5 bases at V and 4 bases at J, leaving 10 bases unmatched. CDR3 nucleotides: TGCAGCGTTATCGGGGGCAGGGGGCAGAATCAGCCCCAGCATTTT. It specifies CSVIGGRGQNQPQHF.

This chain connects TRBV19 to TRBJ2-3; possible D gene TRBD1, 5 bases. Germline CDR1 is LNHDA and CDR2 is SQIVND (reference sequence). The CDR3 spans 18 residues. V lost 0 bases and J lost 4, with 20 bases in between. Written as DNA, the CDR3 is TGTGCCAGTAGTATAGATGACAGTCCGGGTAGAGTGGCAGATACGCAGTATTTT. Amino acids: CASSIDDSPGRVADTQYF.

The DNA for the CDR3 is TGTGCCACCAGTGTCGGGACAGGGGGCGGAGATACGCAGTATTTT. It translates to CATSVGTGGGDTQYF. This chain joins TRBV24-1 and TRBJ2-3, with TRBD1 identical over 12 bases. The germline gives CDR1 KGHDR, CDR2 SFDVKD. The CDR3 sequence is 15 residues long. V gave up 5 bases and J gave up 5 bases; unmatched junction bases: 4.

The genes are TRBV12-3 or TRBV12-4 and TRBJ1-2; 7 positions agree with TRBD1. The CDR3 sequence is 13 residues long. V trimming: 2 bases; J trimming: 5 bases; junction bases outside the gene matches: 2. The CDR3 spells CASSLTGQYGYTF. The CDR3 region has the DNA TGTGCCAGCAGTTTAACGGGACAGTATGGCTACACCTTC.

V usage is TRBV18 and J usage is TRBJ2-7; TRBD1 agrees at 7 bases. Germline-derived CDR1 and CDR2 are KGHSH and LQKENI. V lost 6 bases to trimming and J lost 5 bases; unmatched junction nucleotides: 4. This CDR3 is 12 amino acids long. The CDR3 is CASSRQGNEQYF. For the CDR3, the DNA is TGTGCCAGCTCTCGACAGGGTAACGAGCAGTACTTC. The entire variable domain, with the rest obtained from reference TRBV18 and TRBJ2-7, is as follows: NAGVMQNPRHLVRRRGQEARLRCSPMKGHSHVYWYRQLPEEGLKFMVYLQKENIIDESGMPKERFSAEFPKEGPSILRIQQVVRGDSAAYFCASSRQGNEQYFGPGTRLTVT.

The chain is built from TRBV19 and TRBJ1-1; D possibly corresponds to TRBD1 (5 bases). The CDR3 covers 16 residues. CDR1 is LNHDA, CDR2 SQIVND, per germline (reference sequence). V lost 8 bases, J lost 0 bases, and 19 bases lay in between. The CDR3 sequence: CASEEGGRAMNTEAFF. In DNA, the CDR3 is TGTGCCAGTGAGGAGGGTGGCAGGGCCATGAACACTGAAGCTTTCTTT.

This clone has only one observation. The chain employs TRBV5-4 and TRBJ2-1; 9 bases are a match to TRBD2. The ends lost 8 bases at V and 3 bases at J; junction bases unmatched: 3. Germline V gene data show CDR1 as SGHNT and CDR2 as YYREEE (reference sequence). The CDR3 totals 13 residues. The CDR3 spells CASSTSGYNEQFF. CDR3 nucleotide sequence: TGTGCCAGTTCGACTAGCGGCTACAATGAGCAGTTCTTC. Supplemented by reference TRBV5-4 and TRBJ2-1, the full variable domain reads ETGVTQSPTHLIKTRGQQVTLRCSSQSGHNTVSWYQQALGQGPQFIFQYYREEENGRGNFPPRFSGLQFPNYSSELNVNALELDDSALYLCASSTSGYNEQFFGPGTRLTVL.

The chain employs TRBV7-2 and TRBJ1-2, with 7 bases that match TRBD1. Germline V gene data show CDR1 as SGHTA and CDR2 as FQGNSA. V shed 3 bases, J shed 4 bases, and the junction held 5 bases outside the gene matches. The CDR3 length is 14 residues. CDR3 in amino acids: CASSFPGGGYGYTF. The CDR3 bases are TGTGCCAGCAGCTTCCCAGGGGGAGGCTATGGCTACACCTTC. Complete variable domain (other parts from reference TRBV7-2 and TRBJ1-2): GAGVSQSPSNKVTEKGKDVELRCDPISGHTALYWYRQSLGQGLEFLIYFQGNSAPDKSGLPSDRFSAERTGGSVSTLTIQRTQQEDSAVYLCASSFPGGGYGYTFGSGTRLTVV.

CDR3 protein: CASSQYGTGAGELFF. The CDR3 DNA is TGCGCCAGCAGCCAGTATGGGACAGGGGCCGGGGAGCTGTTTTTT. The V gene is TRBV5-1, the J gene TRBJ2-2; 10 positions agree with TRBD1. The CDR3 is 15 amino acids. V lost 4 bases to trimming and J lost 6 bases; unmatched junction nucleotides: 6. The germline V gene has CDR1 SGHRS and CDR2 YFSETQ.

CDR3 DNA sequence: TGTGCCTCAAATCCCCGGGTCCGGTCAAAAGGCGAGCAGTACTTC. This translates into CASNPRVRSKGEQYF. The rearrangement uses TRBV6-5 and TRBJ2-7; no reliable D call. Trimming pared 11 bases from V and 6 bases from J, leaving 26 bases between. Germline V lookup: CDR1 MNHEY, CDR2 SVGAGI. The CDR3 is 15 residues long.

V usage is TRBV5-1 and J usage is TRBJ2-5, with D perhaps matching TRBD1 (5 bases). Germline values: CDR1 SGHRS, CDR2 YFSETQ. This CDR3 is built from 13 residues. V gave up 4 bases and J gave up 1 base, with 8 bases separating them. In nucleotides, the CDR3 is TGCGCCAGCAGCACCGACAGCCAAGAGACCCAGTACTTC. This gives the protein CASSTDSQETQYF.

The genes are TRBV19 and TRBJ2-1; maybe TRBD1 (6 bases). V dropped 7 bases and J dropped 0 bases, with 16 bases sitting between them. Looked up from germline, CDR1 is LNHDA and CDR2 is SQIVND (reference sequence). This CDR3 comprises 16 residues. DNA for the CDR3: TGTGCCAGTAAAGGGGCAGGCAGGGGCTCCTACAATGAGCAGTTCTTC. Protein sequence: CASKGAGRGSYNEQFF.

The chain recombines TRBV11-3 with TRBJ1-1, with a possible D match to TRBD1 (6 bases). CDR3 length equals 12 residues. The V gene's germline CDR1 is SGHNT and CDR2 YENEEA. V dropped 8 bases and J dropped 2 bases, with 9 bases sitting between them. CDR3 amino acids: CASRDTNTEAFF. The CDR3 nucleotides read TGTGCCAGCCGGGACACTAACACTGAAGCTTTCTTT.

The V call is TRBV6-6, the J call TRBJ2-2, with D unclear. Trimming cost V 4 bases and J 7 bases, with 7 bases left between them. This CDR3 comprises 12 residues. Germline V gene data show CDR1 as MNHNY and CDR2 as SVGAGI (reference sequence). The CDR3 DNA follows: TGTGCCAGCAGTTCGGGTGGCGGGGAGCTGTTTTTT. Translated, it gives CASSSGGGELFF.